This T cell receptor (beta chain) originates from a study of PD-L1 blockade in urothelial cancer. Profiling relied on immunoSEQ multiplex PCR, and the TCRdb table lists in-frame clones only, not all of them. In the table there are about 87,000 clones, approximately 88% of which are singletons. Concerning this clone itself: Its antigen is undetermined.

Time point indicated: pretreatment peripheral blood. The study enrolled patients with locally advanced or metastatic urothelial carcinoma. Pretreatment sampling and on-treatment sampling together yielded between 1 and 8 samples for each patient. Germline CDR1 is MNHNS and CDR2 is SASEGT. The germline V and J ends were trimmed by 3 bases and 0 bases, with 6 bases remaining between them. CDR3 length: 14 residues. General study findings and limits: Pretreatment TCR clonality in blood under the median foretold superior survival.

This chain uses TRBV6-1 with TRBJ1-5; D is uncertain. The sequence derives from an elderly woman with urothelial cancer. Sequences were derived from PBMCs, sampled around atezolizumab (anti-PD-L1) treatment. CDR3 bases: TGTGCCAGCAGTGACGGGTATAGCAATCAGCCCCAGCATTTT. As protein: CASSDGYSNQPQHF.